Listed below are T cell receptor beta chains from one sample, sequenced in a study of siplizumab effects on memory and regulatory T cells. Only in-frame clones appear in the TCRdb table, and some are missing; sequencing was by immunoSEQ multiplex PCR. The sample yields 50,000 to 70,000 clones, roughly 97% seen once. Specimen: naive CD8+ T cells sorted from blood. The receptors were gathered from a human donor in good health. CDR3s include the opening cysteine and the closing phenylalanine or tryptophan. D genes are given only for firm matches.

DNA | CDR3 | J | D | V
TGTGCCAGCAGTGGGACGGGGGGACGAGAGACCCAGTACTTC | CASSGTGGRETQYF | TRBJ2-5 | TRBD2 | TRBV28
TGTGCCAGCAGTTTTAACAGGGGGGCCGAAGCTTTCTTT | CASSFNRGAEAFF | TRBJ1-1 | TRBD1 | TRBV27
TGTGCCTGGAGGGGGAGGGGCGCGGAATATAATTCACCCCTCCACTTT | CAWRGRGAEYNSPLHF | TRBJ1-6 | - | TRBV30
TGTGCCAGCAGCTCGACTAGCGGGGGGCGAGGGGGCAATGAGCAGTTCTTC | CASSSTSGGRGGNEQFF | TRBJ2-1 | TRBD2 | TRBV11-3
TGTGCCAGCAGTTTGGGGGGGCCCCCTGAAGCTTTCTTT | CASSLGGPPEAFF | TRBJ1-1 | - | TRBV6-5
TGCAGCGTTGAAGAACGTGGCTACACCTTC | CSVEERGYTF | TRBJ1-2 | - | TRBV29-1
TGTGCCAGCAGCGTAGGTGGCGATGAGCAGTTCTTC | CASSVGGDEQFF | TRBJ2-1 | - | TRBV9
TGTGCCAGTAGTTGGGGGGCCGCAGTGGAGGAAGAGACCCAGTACTTC | CASSWGAAVEEETQYF | TRBJ2-5 | - | TRBV19
TGTGCCAGCAGCTACGACAGGGGGCCATTTTCACCCCTCCACTTT | CASSYDRGPFSPLHF | TRBJ1-6 | TRBD1 | TRBV7-2
TGTGCCAGCAGTTATGGGACTCACGGTTACGAGCAGTACTTC | CASSYGTHGYEQYF | TRBJ2-7 | - | TRBV6-5
TGTGCCTGGAGCGAGGGACAGGGCAATCAGCCCCAGCATTTT | CAWSEGQGNQPQHF | TRBJ1-5 | TRBD1 | TRBV30
TGTGCCAGCAGCATAGCGGGGGGTGGAGATACGCAGTATTTT | CASSIAGGGDTQYF | TRBJ2-3 | TRBD2 | TRBV7-9
TGTGCCAGCAGTTACTCGGGGGATACGCAGTATTTT | CASSYSGDTQYF | TRBJ2-3 | - | TRBV6-5
TGTGCCAGTAGTATAGATACGGCAGGGGTATCACCCCTCCACTTT | CASSIDTAGVSPLHF | TRBJ1-6 | - | TRBV19